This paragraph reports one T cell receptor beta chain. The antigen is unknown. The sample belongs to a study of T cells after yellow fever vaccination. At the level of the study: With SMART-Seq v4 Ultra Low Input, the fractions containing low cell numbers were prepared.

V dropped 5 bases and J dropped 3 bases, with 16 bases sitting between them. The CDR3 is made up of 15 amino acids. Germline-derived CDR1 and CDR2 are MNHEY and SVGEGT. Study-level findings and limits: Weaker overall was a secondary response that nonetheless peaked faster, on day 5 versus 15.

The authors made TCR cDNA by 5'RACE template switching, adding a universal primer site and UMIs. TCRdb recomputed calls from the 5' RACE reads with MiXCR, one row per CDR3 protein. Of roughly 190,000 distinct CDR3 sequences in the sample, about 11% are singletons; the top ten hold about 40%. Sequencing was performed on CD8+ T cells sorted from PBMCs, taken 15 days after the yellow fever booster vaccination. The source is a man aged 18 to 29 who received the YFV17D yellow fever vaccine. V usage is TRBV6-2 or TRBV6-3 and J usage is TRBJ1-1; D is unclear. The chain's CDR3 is CASSPLLGSDTEAFF. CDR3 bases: TGTGCCAGCAGTCCTCTTCTAGGCTCCGACACTGAAGCTTTCTTT.